These T cell receptor beta chains were read from a single sample in a study of T cell responses to AZD1222 COVID-19 vaccine. Data came from immunoSEQ multiplex PCR; TCRdb stores just in-frame clones and leaves some out. The sample shows around 71,000 clones, around four fifths of them seen only once. The sequenced sample was peripheral blood, obtained on day 0 of AZD1222 vaccination. The receptors stem from an adult in good health. Both conserved end residues are part of each CDR3. D genes are given only for firm matches. The listing skips clone size in some rows; elsewhere it reads once, few, many or a size class.

d_gene,j_gene,abundance,v_gene,CDR3aa,CDR3nt
-,TRBJ2-6,-,TRBV3-1/TRBV3-2,CASSQEMLVPGANVLTF,TGTGCCAGCAGCCAAGAAATGCTGGTCCCTGGGGCCAACGTCCTGACTTTC
-,TRBJ2-1,-,TRBV5-1,CASSFGLGNEQFF,TGCGCCAGCAGCTTTGGTTTGGGGAATGAGCAGTTCTTC
-,TRBJ2-7,-,TRBV20-1,CSARQVERAYF,TGCAGTGCAAGGCAGGTCGAAAGGGCCTACTTC
TRBD1,TRBJ1-4,-,TRBV9,CASSVAGGQGGEKLFF,TGTGCCAGCAGCGTAGCTGGGGGACAGGGGGGAGAAAAACTGTTTTTT
-,TRBJ1-2,-,TRBV9,CASSVDQGTVGYTF,TGTGCCAGCAGCGTAGACCAGGGGACGGTTGGCTACACCTTC
TRBD2,TRBJ2-1,few,TRBV5-5,CASSRGGSGYNEQFF,TGTGCCAGCAGCCGCGGCGGGAGCGGCTACAATGAGCAGTTCTTC
TRBD1,TRBJ2-7,-,TRBV5-5,CASDQTTGAYEQYF,TGTGCCAGCGATCAAACTACAGGGGCCTACGAGCAGTACTTC
-,TRBJ2-2,-,TRBV11-2,CASSPAGTGELFF,TGTGCCAGCAGCCCCGCTGGCACCGGGGAGCTGTTTTTT
TRBD1,TRBJ1-1,-,TRBV27,CASSKPGTGGVEAFF,TGTGCCAGCAGTAAACCTGGGACAGGGGGCGTTGAAGCTTTCTTT
-,TRBJ1-5,-,TRBV6-5,CASSSEIYSNQPQHF,TGTGCCAGCAGTTCAGAAATTTATAGCAATCAGCCCCAGCATTTT
TRBD1,TRBJ1-3,-,TRBV2,CASSEAGQGGSTIYF,TGTGCCAGCAGTGAGGCGGGACAGGGAGGTAGCACCATATATTTT
-,TRBJ2-1,-,TRBV5-1,CASSKGGPQGTNEQFF,TGCGCCAGCAGCAAGGGGGGACCACAGGGTACGAATGAGCAGTTCTTC
-,TRBJ1-1,once,TRBV5-4,CASSLVGRGQHTEAFF,TGTGCCAGCAGCTTGGTGGGTAGGGGCCAGCACACTGAAGCTTTCTTT
-,TRBJ2-1,-,TRBV11-2,CASTLEGWDALIF,TGTGCCAGCACCCTAGAGGGTTGGGACGCGTTGATCTTC
-,TRBJ1-5,-,TRBV9,CASSVAPEGQPQHF,TGTGCCAGCAGCGTAGCCCCAGAGGGACAGCCCCAGCATTTT
TRBD1,TRBJ1-6,-,TRBV10-3,CAISVGQGDDSPLHF,TGTGCCATCAGTGTAGGACAGGGAGACGATTCACCCCTCCACTTT
TRBD2,TRBJ2-2,-,TRBV27,CASSITSGSNTGELFF,TGTGCCAGCAGTATTACTAGCGGGAGCAACACCGGGGAGCTGTTTTTT
-,TRBJ1-2,-,TRBV14,CASSQGIDGYGYTF,TGTGCCAGCAGCCAAGGGATAGATGGCTATGGCTACACCTTC
-,TRBJ2-7,-,TRBV2,CASSENYEQYF,TGTGCCAGCAGTGAAAACTACGAGCAGTACTTC
TRBD1,TRBJ2-1,-,TRBV9,CASSVDQDRGDNEQFF,TGTGCCAGCAGCGTAGACCAGGACAGGGGGGACAATGAGCAGTTCTTC
-,TRBJ1-1,-,TRBV29-1,CSVEAPGVNTEAFF,TGCAGCGTTGAAGCGCCAGGGGTAAACACTGAAGCTTTCTTT
-,TRBJ1-4,-,TRBV20-1,CSARVPEKLFF,TGCAGTGCTAGGGTCCCCGAAAAACTGTTTTTT
-,TRBJ1-1,-,TRBV6-5,CASRLQGSGTEAFF,TGTGCCAGCAGACTACAGGGATCTGGGACTGAAGCTTTCTTT
-,TRBJ1-2,once,TRBV9,CASSAPGTAYGYTF,TGTGCCAGCAGCGCCCCCGGGACGGCATATGGCTACACCTTC
-,TRBJ2-7,-,TRBV19,CASSSMRGSPYEQYF,TGTGCCAGTAGTAGTATGAGGGGGAGCCCCTACGAGCAGTACTTC
-,TRBJ1-4,-,TRBV6-6,CATLERQEKLFF,TGTGCCACTCTTGAGAGGCAGGAAAAACTGTTTTTT